A selection of T cell receptor beta chains follows, all from one sample in a study of shared clonotypes between healthy human individuals. Clones were read by immunoSEQ multiplex PCR, and TCRdb kept only the in-frame ones, dropping some. The sample shows over 2 million clones, approximately 95% of them seen only once. Sample: naive CD8+ T cells sorted from blood. These receptor sequences come from a man aged 18 to 30 in good health. CDR3s include the opening cysteine and the closing phenylalanine or tryptophan. D genes are given only for firm matches. Size is omitted from some rows. Given values are once, few, many or a class for expanded clones.

TRBJ1-1 | TRBV30 | once | NA | TGTGCCTGGAGTCCGGGACCTGAAGCTTTCTTT | CAWSPGPEAFF
TRBJ1-5 | TRBV21-1 | NA | NA | TGTGCCAGCGGCACCCCGGGGGATAGCAATCAGCCCCAGCATTTT | CASGTPGDSNQPQHF
TRBJ2-7 | TRBV7-9 | once | NA | TGTGCCAGCAGCTTAGCGGTGGGGGAGCTAGGCTACGAGCAGTACTTC | CASSLAVGELGYEQYF
TRBJ2-7 | TRBV5-8 | NA | TRBD1 | TGTGCCAGCAGCTTGAGTTTGAAGGTCTTCGAGGACAGGGAGGACGAGCAGTACTTC | CASSLSLKVFEDREDEQYF
TRBJ2-1 | TRBV7-8 | NA | TRBD2 | TGTGCCAGCAGCTTATTCGGGGAGGGCATCTACAATGAGCAGTTCTTC | CASSLFGEGIYNEQFF
TRBJ2-7 | TRBV2 | NA | TRBD1 | TGTGCCAGCACCTCGGACAGGGACGAGCAGTACTTC | CASTSDRDEQYF
TRBJ1-5 | TRBV4-1 | NA | NA | TGCGCCAGCAGCCAAGTTTTGGGCGGGGGGCAGCCCCAGCATTTT | CASSQVLGGGQPQHF
TRBJ1-2 | TRBV30 | NA | NA | TGTGCCTGGAGTGTACCATATGGCTACACCTTC | CAWSVPYGYTF
TRBJ1-2 | TRBV27 | once | NA | TGTGCCAGCGGACCTACGCCCGTAGACGCCTATGGCTACACCTTC | CASGPTPVDAYGYTF
TRBJ2-1 | TRBV30 | once | TRBD2 | TGTGCCTCAGAGGGACTAGCGGGACGGGATTCAGGCCTTGGGCAGTTCTTC | CASEGLAGRDSGLGQFF
TRBJ1-2 | TRBV7-9 | NA | NA | TGTGCCAGCAGGGGGGCGTACTATGGCTACACCTTC | CASRGAYYGYTF
TRBJ1-1 | TRBV6-5 | NA | TRBD1 | TGTGCCAGCAGTTTTATGACAGGGACGAACACTGAAGCTTTCTTT | CASSFMTGTNTEAFF
TRBJ2-7 | TRBV5-1 | NA | TRBD1 | TGCGCCAGCAGCCGGGTGTCAGGGGGCTCCTACGAGCAGTACTTC | CASSRVSGGSYEQYF
TRBJ2-3 | TRBV4-1 | once | NA | TGCGCCAGCAGCCAAGCTTACTTACCAGATACGCAGTATTTT | CASSQAYLPDTQYF
TRBJ2-1 | TRBV2 | once | NA | TGTGCCAGCAGACCCACCGGCGGTTCCTACAATGAGCAGTTCTTC | CASRPTGGSYNEQFF
TRBJ2-3 | TRBV5-1 | NA | TRBD2 | TGCGCCAGCAGTTTCTGGGGTACTAGCGGGAGCGCAGATACGCAGTATTTT | CASSFWGTSGSADTQYF
TRBJ1-6 | TRBV27 | NA | TRBD1 | TGTGCCAGCACGGGACAGGGAAATTCACCCCTCCACTTT | CASTGQGNSPLHF
TRBJ2-7 | TRBV11-2 | NA | TRBD2 | TGTGCCAGCAGCCCCCCGGGACTAGTCAACGAGCAGTACTTC | CASSPPGLVNEQYF
TRBJ2-3 | TRBV7-9 | NA | NA | TGTGCCAGCAGCTTAGTTCCGGGGGCAATCACAGATACGCAGTATTTT | CASSLVPGAITDTQYF
TRBJ2-1 | TRBV28 | NA | TRBD2 | TGTGCCAGCAGTCCTTATTCCATGACTAGCGGGGGATACAATGAGCAGTTCTTC | CASSPYSMTSGGYNEQFF
TRBJ1-2 | TRBV28 | once | NA | TGTGCCAGCAGTTGGAATAGGGGGAACTATGGCTACACCTTC | CASSWNRGNYGYTF
TRBJ2-7 | TRBV28 | NA | NA | TGTGCCAGCAGCCCTGCAGGGGAATCCCACGAGCAGTACTTC | CASSPAGESHEQYF
TRBJ2-5 | TRBV14 | NA | NA | TGTGCCAGCAGCCAAAGAGAGACCCAGTACTTC | CASSQRETQYF
TRBJ1-1 | TRBV7-8 | NA | NA | TGTGCCAGCAGCTTATTAGGGGACACTGAAGCTTTCTTT | CASSLLGDTEAFF
TRBJ2-7 | TRBV18 | NA | NA | TGTGCCAGCTCACCTGTTTCCTACGAGCAGTACTTC | CASSPVSYEQYF